This T cell receptor beta chain was sequenced during a study of blood T cell repertoires in COVID-19. Overall study: Acute-phase and convalescent COVID-19 samples originated in the United States, Italy and Spain. Sample material is recorded as cDNA or gDNA derived from T cells, B-cell-depleted T cells, or PBMCs.

Authors' methods: The authors estimated nucleated cell counts from reference gene primer amplification. Some clones are missing from TCRdb's copy, which holds only in-frame ones; the method was immunoSEQ multiplex PCR. That table is the source of V, J and clone size, and D and trimming were worked out from the DNA. The sample holds about 190,000 clones; about 85% are singletons and the top ten take 20% to 25%. Germline V lookup: CDR1 SGHRS, CDR2 YFSETQ. V shed 4 bases, J shed 5 bases, and the junction held 6 bases outside the gene matches. CDR3 length equals 15 residues. This clone was seen only once.

The receptor was isolated from a man between 60 and 75 years old with active or convalescent COVID-19. This chain connects TRBV5-1 to TRBJ1-4, with 9 bases lining up with TRBD1. Sequencing was done on a sample of peripheral blood. The CDR3 sequence: CASSAGDRDNEKLFF. The CDR3, as DNA: TGCGCCAGCAGCGCGGGGGACAGGGACAATGAAAAACTGTTTTTT.